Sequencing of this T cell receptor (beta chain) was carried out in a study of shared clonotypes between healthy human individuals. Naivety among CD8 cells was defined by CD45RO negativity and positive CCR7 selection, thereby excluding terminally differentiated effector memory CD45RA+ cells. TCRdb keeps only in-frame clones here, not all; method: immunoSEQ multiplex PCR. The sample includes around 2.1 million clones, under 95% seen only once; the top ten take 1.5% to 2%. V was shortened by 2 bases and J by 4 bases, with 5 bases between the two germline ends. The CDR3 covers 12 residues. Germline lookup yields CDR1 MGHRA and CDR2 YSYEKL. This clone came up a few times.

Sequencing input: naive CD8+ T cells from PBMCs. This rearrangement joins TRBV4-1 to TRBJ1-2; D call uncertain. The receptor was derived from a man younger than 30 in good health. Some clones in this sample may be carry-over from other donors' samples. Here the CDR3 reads CASSQSGYGYTF. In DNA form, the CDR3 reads TGCGCCAGCAGCCAATCCGGCTATGGCTACACCTTC.